Each of the 26 T cell receptor beta chains below was sequenced from the same sample in a study of blood T cell repertoires in COVID-19. TCRdb's copy holds only in-frame clones and misses some; the assay was immunoSEQ multiplex PCR. Seen here are roughly 82,000 clones, roughly four fifths observed once, and the top ten hold about 9.4%. Material: peripheral blood. The source of these receptors is a man aged 55 to 70 with acute or convalescent COVID-19.

This chain uses TRBV19 with TRBJ2-1; 8 bases line up with TRBD2. The CDR3 runs 16 residues. Trimming cost V 4 bases and J 6 bases; bases outside gene matches: 11. The germline V gene has CDR1 LNHDA and CDR2 SQIVND (reference sequence). CDR3 in amino acids: CASSRWDGGAGNEQFF. In DNA form, the CDR3 reads TGTGCCAGTAGTAGGTGGGACGGGGGGGCCGGCAATGAGCAGTTCTTC.

The chain employs TRBV19 and TRBJ1-2; TRBD1 matches at 7 bases. J gave up 4 bases and V 5 bases, and 13 bases lay outside the gene matches. CDR3 length: 16 residues. Germline V gives CDR1 LNHDA, CDR2 SQIVND (reference sequence). This CDR3 is CASSALDRLTLYGYTF. DNA of the CDR3: TGTGCCAGTAGTGCCTTGGACAGGCTCACCCTCTATGGCTACACCTTC.

J is TRBJ1-5 and V is TRBV4-2; TRBD1 matches at 9 bases. With V trimmed by 5 bases and J by 5 bases, 7 bases remained unmatched. The CDR3 length is 15 residues. The germline gives CDR1 LGHNA, CDR2 YNFKEQ. The CDR3 DNA reads as TGTGCCAGCAGCACGGGACAGGGATATTATCAGCCCCAGCATTTT. Its protein is CASSTGQGYYQPQHF.

This clone was seen only a few times. The rearrangement joins TRBV28 to TRBJ1-1; 9 bases are a match to TRBD1. CDR1 is MDHEN and CDR2 is SYDVKM in the germline V gene. J gave up 10 bases and V 3 bases, and 3 bases lay outside the gene matches. CDR3 length: 12 residues. The CDR3 nucleotides read TGTGCCAGCAGTTTGGGACAGGGCAGAGCTTTCTTT. Protein product: CASSLGQGRAFF.

This chain joins TRBV9 and TRBJ1-5; no clear D. Germline assignment: CDR1 SGDLS and CDR2 YYNGEE. The CDR3 has 16 amino acids. V gave up 4 bases and J gave up 2 bases, with 16 bases separating them. The CDR3: CASSKEARGGNQPQHF. CDR3 DNA sequence: TGTGCCAGCAGCAAGGAGGCCCGCGGGGGCAATCAGCCCCAGCATTTT. Supplemented by reference TRBV9 and TRBJ1-5, the full variable domain reads DSGVTQTPKHLITATGQRVTLRCSPRSGDLSVYWYQQSLDQGLQFLIQYYNGEERAKGNILERFSAQQFPDLHSELNLSSLELGDSALYFCASSKEARGGNQPQHFGDGTRLSIL.

The V and J genes are TRBV6-2 or TRBV6-3 and TRBJ2-1, with 10 bases identical to TRBD2. The ends lost 4 bases at V and 3 bases at J; junction bases unmatched: 18. CDR3 length equals 20 residues. Germline values: CDR1 MNHEY, CDR2 SVGEGT. CDR3 nucleotide sequence: TGTGCCAGCAGTTTTACGCCGACAGGATCAGCGGGAGGGTTCTACAATGAGCAGTTCTTC. As protein: CASSFTPTGSAGGFYNEQFF.

The chain employs TRBV6-5 and TRBJ2-3; D gene uncertain. The CDR3 loop spans 13 amino acids. Germline V gene lookup returns CDR1 MNHEY and CDR2 SVGAGI. V was shortened by 7 bases and J by 1 base, with 9 bases between the two germline ends. Here the CDR3 reads CASTVPGTDTQYF. The CDR3 nucleotides read TGTGCCAGCACCGTCCCAGGCACAGATACGCAGTATTTT.

The chain is built from TRBV7-9 and TRBJ2-1; 10 bases match TRBD2. The CDR3 is 15 amino acids. V lost 5 bases to trimming and J lost 7 bases; unmatched junction nucleotides: 8. The germline V gene encodes CDR1 SEHNR and CDR2 FQNEAQ (reference sequence). This chain's CDR3 is CASSPWASGGNEQFF. The CDR3, as DNA: TGTGCCAGCAGCCCCTGGGCTAGCGGGGGTAATGAGCAGTTCTTC.

As to this clone: This same CDR3 is encoded by further DNA sequences in the sample. This chain links TRBV5-1 with TRBJ2-7; TRBD2 agrees at 12 bases. CDR1 is SGHRS and CDR2 is YFSETQ in the germline V gene. CDR3 length: 14 residues. Trimming at V came to 0 bases and at J to 6 bases, leaving 1 base not matched to a gene. The CDR3 DNA follows: TGCGCCAGCAGCTTGGGGACTAGCGGGGTCGAGCAGTACTTC. The encoded protein is CASSLGTSGVEQYF.

The chain links TRBV5-1 to TRBJ1-2; a possible D gene is TRBD1 (6 bases). The CDR3 runs to 15 residues. Germline V lookup: CDR1 SGHRS, CDR2 YFSETQ. Between the trimmed V and J ends, which lost 7 bases and 2 bases, there was a span of 18 bases. CDR3 sequence (DNA): TGCGCCAGCCAGGCGGGGGGCCCCCTGAACTATGGCTACACCTTC. Translating gives CASQAGGPLNYGYTF.

The count of this clone is one. The V gene is TRBV10-3, the J gene TRBJ1-1; 8 bases match TRBD1. Per germline, CDR1 ENHRY and CDR2 SYGVKD. The CDR3 is made up of 14 amino acids. V shed 6 bases, J shed 9 bases, and the junction held 12 bases outside the gene matches. CDR3 loop: CAISGSQGARQAFF. CDR3 coding DNA: TGTGCCATCAGCGGAAGCCAGGGGGCGCGGCAAGCTTTCTTT.

The chain combines TRBV11-1 with TRBJ1-2; 7 bases match TRBD1. The CDR3 is 14 amino acids. V lost 3 bases to trimming and J lost 0 bases; unmatched junction nucleotides: 1. Germline CDR1 and CDR2: SGHAT and FQDESV (reference sequence). The CDR3 loop is CASSFDRANYGYTF. CDR3 in DNA: TGTGCCAGCAGCTTTGACAGGGCTAACTATGGCTACACCTTC.

This chain connects TRBV30 to TRBJ1-4; D ambiguous. CDR1 is GTSNPN, CDR2 SVGIG, per germline (reference sequence). The ends were cut back, 3 bases at V and 6 bases at J, with 8 bases in the middle. The CDR3 loop spans 12 amino acids. The chain's CDR3 is CAWSGDDEKLFF. The DNA of the CDR3 is TGTGCCTGGAGCGGAGATGATGAAAAACTGTTTTTT.

The chain has TRBV27 and TRBJ2-1; 7 bases map to TRBD2. The V segment lost 5 bases and the J segment 0 bases; nucleotides outside the gene matches: 10. From germline, CDR1 is MNHEY and CDR2 SMNVEV (reference sequence). The CDR3 has 17 amino acids. CDR3 residues: CASSPLLGGSSYNEQFF. CDR3 bases: TGTGCCAGCAGTCCTCTTTTGGGCGGGAGCTCCTACAATGAGCAGTTCTTC.

The V gene is TRBV4-2, the J gene TRBJ1-3, with D perhaps matching TRBD1 (6 bases). V gave up 3 bases and J gave up 6 bases, with 21 bases separating them. CDR3 size: 17 residues. CDR1 is LGHNA and CDR2 is YNFKEQ in the germline V gene. Written as DNA, the CDR3 is TGTGCCAGCAGCCAGCCCAACAGGGAATTCGGGGAAAACACCATATATTTT. This encodes CASSQPNREFGENTIYF.

V gene TRBV10-2 combines with J gene TRBJ2-7; 8 nucleotides agree with TRBD1. With 5 bases clipped from V and 7 bases from J, the junction kept 10 bases outside the gene matches. Germline lookup yields CDR1 WSHSY and CDR2 SAAADI. CDR3 length equals 14 residues. The CDR3 DNA is TGCGCCAGCAGTCCAGGGACAGGTCTCCGTGAGCAGTACTTC. It specifies CASSPGTGLREQYF.

This rearrangement joins TRBV19 to TRBJ1-2; unclear D gene. Trimming pared 3 bases from V and 6 bases from J, leaving 11 bases between. CDR1 and CDR2 (germline): LNHDA, SQIVND (reference sequence). The CDR3 runs to 13 residues. The CDR3 nucleotides read TGTGCCAGTAGTATGGCGGGGAGGCATGGCTACACCTTC. It encodes CASSMAGRHGYTF.

To note about this clone: At one of its ends the junction is not consistent with the germline gene, which may arise from a read error. The chain is built from TRBV10-1 and TRBJ2-3; the match to TRBD2 covers 12 bases. Germline V lookup: CDR1 WNHNN, CDR2 SYGVQD (reference sequence). The CDR3 extends over 14 amino acids. The CDR3 DNA sequence: TGTCAGACTAGCGGGGGCTCAGCGGGGGATACGCAGTATTTT. Translated, it gives CQTSGGSAGDTQYF.

The chain has TRBV12-5 and TRBJ1-1, with 8 bases fitting TRBD1. The CDR3 runs to 14 residues. Germline V gene lookup returns CDR1 LGHNT and CDR2 FRNRAP. The J segment lost 7 bases and the V segment lost 4 bases, leaving 8 bases of the junction unmatched. Written as DNA, the CDR3 is TGTGCTAGTGGTTCGGACAGGGCATCGGTTGAAGCTTTCTTT. It yields the protein CASGSDRASVEAFF.

The rearrangement uses TRBV11-2 and TRBJ1-3; D uncertain. Trimming removed 0 bases from V and 0 bases from J, with 9 bases in between. The V gene's germline CDR1 is SGHAT and CDR2 FQNNGV. This CDR3 comprises 16 residues. For the CDR3, the DNA is TGTGCCAGCAGCTTAGAAGGGAGGGTCTCTGGAAACACCATATATTTT. Translated, it gives CASSLEGRVSGNTIYF. Based on the CDR3 plus reference TRBV11-2 and TRBJ1-3, the full variable domain is EAGVAQSPRYKIIEKRQSVAFWCNPISGHATLYWYQQILGQGPKLLIQFQNNGVVDDSQLPKDRFSAERLKGVDSTLKIQPAKLEDSAVYLCASSLEGRVSGNTIYFGEGSWLTVV.

This chain links TRBV10-3 with TRBJ1-2; weak D call: TRBD1 (6 bases). V was clipped by 7 bases and J by 1 base, with 16 bases between them. The CDR3 is 15 amino acids. Germline values: CDR1 ENHRY, CDR2 SYGVKD. The CDR3: CAIKPWGTLNYGYTF. Here the CDR3 DNA reads TGTGCCATCAAACCATGGGGGACACTTAACTATGGCTACACCTTC.

This chain uses TRBV7-2 with TRBJ2-7; weak D call: TRBD2 (5 bases). Germline V gives CDR1 SGHTA, CDR2 FQGNSA. The ends were cut back, 1 base at V and 3 bases at J, with 13 bases in the middle. The CDR3 totals 15 residues. CDR3 DNA sequence: TGTGCCAGCAGCTTAGTAACGGGGTCGGACTACGAGCAGTACTTC. Its protein is CASSLVTGSDYEQYF.

The V call is TRBV7-6, the J call TRBJ2-6; D not certain. This CDR3 is 14 amino acids long. Germline V gene sequence: CDR1 SGHVS, CDR2 FNYEAQ. The V gene lost 5 bases and the J gene lost 4 bases, with 9 bases spanning the gap. The CDR3 DNA sequence: TGTGCCAGCAGCAACCAGTACGGGGCCAACGTCCTGACTTTC. Amino acids: CASSNQYGANVLTF.

The chain recombines TRBV7-2 with TRBJ1-5; 7 nucleotides line up with TRBD1. Germline V gives CDR1 SGHTA, CDR2 FQGNSA. The CDR3 has 18 amino acids. V trimming: 1 base; J trimming: 0 bases; junction bases outside the gene matches: 9. Here the CDR3 DNA reads TGTGCCAGCAGCTTAGGACAGACAGGGAGATATAGCAATCAGCCCCAGCATTTT. Translation gives CASSLGQTGRYSNQPQHF.

The chain is built from TRBV5-1 and TRBJ2-3; 12 bases match TRBD2. This CDR3 is 20 amino acids long. From germline, CDR1 is SGHRS and CDR2 YFSETQ. V lost 0 bases to trimming and J lost 4 bases; unmatched junction nucleotides: 15. CDR3 sequence: CASSLGYSFPSGRASDTQYF. The CDR3 nucleotides read TGCGCCAGCAGCTTGGGCTACAGCTTTCCTAGCGGGAGGGCCTCAGATACGCAGTATTTT. Variable domain in full (rest from reference TRBV5-1 and TRBJ2-3): KAGVTQTPRYLIKTRGQQVTLSCSPISGHRSVSWYQQTPGQGLQFLFEYFSETQRNKGNFPGRFSGRQFSNSRSEMNVSTLELGDSALYLCASSLGYSFPSGRASDTQYFGPGTRLTVL.

The rearrangement uses TRBV5-1 and TRBJ1-1; D is uncertain. This CDR3 has 15 amino acids. V lost 6 bases and J lost 0, with 15 bases in between. Germline-derived CDR1 and CDR2 are SGHRS and YFSETQ. The CDR3 nucleotides are TGCGCCAGCAACCCAACAGCGGGAATGAACACTGAAGCTTTCTTT. This gives the protein CASNPTAGMNTEAFF. The variable domain in full, with the rest retrieved from reference TRBV5-1 and TRBJ1-1, is KAGVTQTPRYLIKTRGQQVTLSCSPISGHRSVSWYQQTPGQGLQFLFEYFSETQRNKGNFPGRFSGRQFSNSRSEMNVSTLELGDSALYLCASNPTAGMNTEAFFGQGTRLTVV.